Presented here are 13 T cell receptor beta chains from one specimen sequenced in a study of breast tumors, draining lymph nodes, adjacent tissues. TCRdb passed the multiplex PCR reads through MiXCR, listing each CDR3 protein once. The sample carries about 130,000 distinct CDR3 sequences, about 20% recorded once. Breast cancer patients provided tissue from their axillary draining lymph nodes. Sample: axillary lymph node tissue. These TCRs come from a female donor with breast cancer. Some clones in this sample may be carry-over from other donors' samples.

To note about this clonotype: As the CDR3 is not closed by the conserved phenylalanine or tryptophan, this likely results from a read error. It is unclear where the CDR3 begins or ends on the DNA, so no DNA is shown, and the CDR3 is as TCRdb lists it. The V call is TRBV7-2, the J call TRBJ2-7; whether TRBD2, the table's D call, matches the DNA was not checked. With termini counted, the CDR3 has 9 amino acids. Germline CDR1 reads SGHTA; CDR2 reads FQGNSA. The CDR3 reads CASTPGVAG.

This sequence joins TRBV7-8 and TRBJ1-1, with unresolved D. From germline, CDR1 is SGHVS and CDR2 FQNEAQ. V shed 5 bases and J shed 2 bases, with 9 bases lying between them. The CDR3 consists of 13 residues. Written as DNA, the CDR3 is TGTGCCAGCAGCACCGAAACAAACACTGAAGCTTTCTTT. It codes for CASSTETNTEAFF. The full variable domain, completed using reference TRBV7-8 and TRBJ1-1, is GAGVSQSPRYKVAKRGQDVALRCDPISGHVSLFWYQQALGQGPEFLTYFQNEAQLDKSGLPSDRFFAERPEGSVSTLKIQRTQQEDSAVYLCASSTETNTEAFFGQGTRLTVV.

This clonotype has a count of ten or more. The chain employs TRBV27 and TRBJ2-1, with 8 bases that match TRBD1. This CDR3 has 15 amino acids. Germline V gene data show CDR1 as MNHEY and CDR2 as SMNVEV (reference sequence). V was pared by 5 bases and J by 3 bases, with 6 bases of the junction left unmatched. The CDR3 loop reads CASSQQGAYYNEQFF. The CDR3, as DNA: TGTGCCAGCAGTCAGCAGGGGGCTTACTACAATGAGCAGTTCTTC.

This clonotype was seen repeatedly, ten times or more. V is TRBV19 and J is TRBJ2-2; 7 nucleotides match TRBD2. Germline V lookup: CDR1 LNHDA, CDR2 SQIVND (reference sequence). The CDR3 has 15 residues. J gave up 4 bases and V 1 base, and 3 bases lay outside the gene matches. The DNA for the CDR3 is TGTGCCAGTAGTATAGCGGGAGGAACCACCGGGGAGCTGTTTTTT. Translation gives CASSIAGGTTGELFF.

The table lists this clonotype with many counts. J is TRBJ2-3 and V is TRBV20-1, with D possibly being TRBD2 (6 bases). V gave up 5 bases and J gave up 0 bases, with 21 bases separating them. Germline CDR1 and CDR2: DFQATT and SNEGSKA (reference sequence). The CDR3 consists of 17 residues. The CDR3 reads CSAPASLAGLSTDTQYF. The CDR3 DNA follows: TGCAGTGCTCCGGCTTCGTTGGCGGGGCTTAGCACAGATACGCAGTATTTT.

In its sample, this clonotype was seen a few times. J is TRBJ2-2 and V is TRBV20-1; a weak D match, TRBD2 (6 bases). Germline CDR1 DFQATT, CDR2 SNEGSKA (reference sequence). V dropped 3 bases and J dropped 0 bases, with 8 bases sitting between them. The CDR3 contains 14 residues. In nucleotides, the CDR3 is TGCAGTGCTAGTAGGGACTCGAACACCGGGGAGCTGTTTTTT. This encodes CSASRDSNTGELFF.

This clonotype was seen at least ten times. CDR3 sequence reads: CATSDFEATSGEIAQYF. CDR3 DNA sequence: TGTGCCACCAGTGATTTTGAAGCCACTAGCGGGGAAATTGCGCAGTATTTT. The chain couples TRBV24-1 to TRBJ2-3; TRBD2 matches at 10 bases. Germline trimming cut 1 base from V and 10 bases from J; bases unmatched to any gene: 13. Germline CDR1 and CDR2: KGHDR and SFDVKD. This CDR3 contains 17 residues.

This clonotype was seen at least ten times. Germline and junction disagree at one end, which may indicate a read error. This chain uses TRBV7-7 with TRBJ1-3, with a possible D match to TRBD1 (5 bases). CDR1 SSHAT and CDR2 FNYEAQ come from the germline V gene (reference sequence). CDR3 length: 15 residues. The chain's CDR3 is CASSLGAGPGNTIYF. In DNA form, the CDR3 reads TGTGCTAGCAGCTTAGGGGCAGGGCCTGGAAACACCATATATTTT. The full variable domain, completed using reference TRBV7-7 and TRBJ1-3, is GAGVSQSPRYKVTKRGQDVTLRCDPISSHATLYWYQQALGQGPEFLTYFNYEAQPDKSGLPSDRFSAERPEGSISTLTIQRTEQRDSAMYRCASSLGAGPGNTIYFGEGSWLTVV.

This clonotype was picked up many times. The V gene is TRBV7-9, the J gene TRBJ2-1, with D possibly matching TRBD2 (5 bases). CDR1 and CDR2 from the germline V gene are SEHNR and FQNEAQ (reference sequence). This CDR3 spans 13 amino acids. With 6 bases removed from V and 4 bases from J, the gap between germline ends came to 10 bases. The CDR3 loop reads CASRREAYNEQFF. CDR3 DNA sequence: TGTGCCAGCAGGAGGGAAGCTTACAATGAGCAGTTCTTC.

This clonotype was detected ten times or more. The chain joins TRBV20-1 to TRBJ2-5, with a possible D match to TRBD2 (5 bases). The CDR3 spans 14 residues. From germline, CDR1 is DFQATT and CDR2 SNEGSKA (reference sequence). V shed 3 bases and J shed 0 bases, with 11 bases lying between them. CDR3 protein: CSASRRRDQETQYF. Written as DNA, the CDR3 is TGCAGTGCTAGTCGTAGGCGGGACCAAGAGACCCAGTACTTC.

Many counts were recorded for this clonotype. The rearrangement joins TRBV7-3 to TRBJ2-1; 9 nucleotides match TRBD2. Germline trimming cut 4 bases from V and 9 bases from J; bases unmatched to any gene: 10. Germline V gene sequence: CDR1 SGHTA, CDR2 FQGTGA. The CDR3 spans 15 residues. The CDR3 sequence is CASSSWVAGASEQFF. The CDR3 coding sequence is TGTGCCAGCAGCTCCTGGGTAGCGGGAGCCAGTGAGCAGTTCTTC.

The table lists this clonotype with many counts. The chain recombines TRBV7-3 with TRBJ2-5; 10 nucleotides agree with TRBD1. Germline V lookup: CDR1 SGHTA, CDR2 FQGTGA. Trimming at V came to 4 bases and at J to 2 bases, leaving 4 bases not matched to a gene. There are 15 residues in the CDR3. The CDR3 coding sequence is TGTGCCAGCAGCTCCGACAGGGGGCCTCAAGAGACCCAGTACTTC. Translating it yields CASSSDRGPQETQYF.

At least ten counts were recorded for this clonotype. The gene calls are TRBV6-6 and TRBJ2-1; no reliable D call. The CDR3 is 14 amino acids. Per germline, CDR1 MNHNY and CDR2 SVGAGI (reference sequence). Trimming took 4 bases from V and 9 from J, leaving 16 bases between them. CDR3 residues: CASSSGSGRGEQFF. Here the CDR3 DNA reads TGTGCCAGCAGTTCCGGGTCCGGGCGAGGTGAGCAGTTCTTC.